Presented here are 8 T cell receptor beta chains from one specimen sequenced in a study of blood T cell repertoires in COVID-19. The repertoire was sequenced with immunoSEQ multiplex PCR; TCRdb's copy has only in-frame clones and lacks some. The repertoire holds about 240,000 clones, with roughly 88% as singletons. Sequencing was carried out using peripheral blood. The receptors were sampled from a man of 80 years or more with acute or convalescent COVID-19.

This rearrangement joins TRBV5-5 to TRBJ1-1; D not resolved. CDR3 length: 13 residues. Trimming shortened V by 4 bases and J by 6 bases, and 13 bases separated the two germline ends. Germline CDR1 is SGHKS and CDR2 is YYEKEE (reference sequence). CDR3 amino acids: CASSRTDFAEAFF. CDR3 in DNA: TGTGCCAGCAGCCGTACAGATTTCGCTGAAGCTTTCTTT. The variable domain in full, with the rest retrieved from reference TRBV5-5 and TRBJ1-1, is DAGVTQSPTHLIKTRGQQVTLRCSPISGHKSVSWYQQVLGQGPQFIFQYYEKEERGRGNFPDRFSARQFPNYSSELNVNALLLGDSALYLCASSRTDFAEAFFGQGTRLTVV.

The chain has TRBV12-3 or TRBV12-4 and TRBJ1-1; D is perhaps TRBD1 (5 bases). The length of the CDR3 is 11 residues. V was clipped by 3 bases and J by 10 bases, with 9 bases between them. Written as DNA, the CDR3 is TGTGCCAGCAGTTTGGGGCTTACAGCTTTCTTT. As protein: CASSLGLTAFF.

This clone has just one count. The chain combines TRBV24-1 with TRBJ2-2; 9 bases are shared with TRBD2. The CDR3 sequence is 15 residues long. J gave up 1 base and V 5 bases, and 1 base lay outside the gene matches. The germline V gene has CDR1 KGHDR and CDR2 SFDVKD. The CDR3 protein is CATSAAGGNTGELFF. The CDR3, as DNA: TGTGCCACCAGTGCAGCGGGAGGGAACACCGGGGAGCTGTTTTTT.

V is TRBV7-9 and J is TRBJ2-7; D is perhaps TRBD1 (6 bases). CDR1 is SEHNR, CDR2 FQNEAQ, per germline (reference sequence). CDR3 length equals 13 residues. V was pared by 5 bases and J by 5 bases, with 13 bases between. This CDR3 is CASSDLTGNEQYF. The CDR3 DNA is TGTGCCAGCAGCGACCTAACAGGGAACGAGCAGTACTTC.

V and J are TRBV6-1 and TRBJ2-5; 11 bases line up with TRBD2. J lost 4 bases, V lost 4 bases, and 17 bases had no gene match. The V gene's germline CDR1 is MNHNS and CDR2 SASEGT. This CDR3 contains 19 residues. CDR3 sequence: CASSGSGLAGGGPPETQYF. The DNA for the CDR3 is TGTGCCAGCAGTGGCTCGGGTCTAGCGGGGGGCGGGCCCCCAGAGACCCAGTACTTC.

This clone was picked up one time. The CDR3 reads CASSPPSTNEKLFF. CDR3 bases: TGTGCCAGCTCACCACCGTCGACTAATGAAAAACTGTTTTTT. The chain recombines TRBV18 with TRBJ1-4; no reliable D call. This CDR3 has 14 residues. V was pared by 0 bases and J by 2 bases, with 4 bases between. Per germline, CDR1 KGHSH and CDR2 LQKENI.

The rearrangement uses TRBV11-1 and TRBJ2-2; TRBD1 agrees at 7 bases. Germline loops: CDR1 SGHAT, CDR2 FQDESV (reference sequence). V shed 8 bases, J shed 9 bases, and the junction held 6 bases outside the gene matches. This CDR3 is 12 amino acids long. The CDR3 nucleotides read TGTGCCAGCTCGTTAGGGGGCCGGGAGCTGTTTTTT. Its protein product is CASSLGGRELFF.

The chain is built from TRBV19 and TRBJ1-5; TRBD1 agrees at 8 bases. Germline V gives CDR1 LNHDA, CDR2 SQIVND (reference sequence). Trimming at V came to 6 bases and at J to 4 bases, leaving 5 bases not matched to a gene. The CDR3 runs 14 residues. In DNA form, the CDR3 reads TGTGCCAGTAGGCAGACAGGGGTGAATCAGCCCCAGCATTTT. This translates into CASRQTGVNQPQHF.